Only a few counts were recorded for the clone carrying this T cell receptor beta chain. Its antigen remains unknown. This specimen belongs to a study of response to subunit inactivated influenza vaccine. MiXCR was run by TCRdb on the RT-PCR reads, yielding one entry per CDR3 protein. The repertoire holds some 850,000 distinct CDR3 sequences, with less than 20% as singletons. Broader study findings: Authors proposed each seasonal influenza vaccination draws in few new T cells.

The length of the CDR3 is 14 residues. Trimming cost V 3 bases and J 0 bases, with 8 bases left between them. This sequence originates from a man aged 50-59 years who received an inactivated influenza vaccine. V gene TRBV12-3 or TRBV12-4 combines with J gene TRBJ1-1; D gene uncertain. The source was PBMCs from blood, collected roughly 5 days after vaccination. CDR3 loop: CASSFQSMNTEAFF. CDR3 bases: TGTGCCAGCAGTTTCCAGAGCATGAACACTGAAGCTTTCTTT.